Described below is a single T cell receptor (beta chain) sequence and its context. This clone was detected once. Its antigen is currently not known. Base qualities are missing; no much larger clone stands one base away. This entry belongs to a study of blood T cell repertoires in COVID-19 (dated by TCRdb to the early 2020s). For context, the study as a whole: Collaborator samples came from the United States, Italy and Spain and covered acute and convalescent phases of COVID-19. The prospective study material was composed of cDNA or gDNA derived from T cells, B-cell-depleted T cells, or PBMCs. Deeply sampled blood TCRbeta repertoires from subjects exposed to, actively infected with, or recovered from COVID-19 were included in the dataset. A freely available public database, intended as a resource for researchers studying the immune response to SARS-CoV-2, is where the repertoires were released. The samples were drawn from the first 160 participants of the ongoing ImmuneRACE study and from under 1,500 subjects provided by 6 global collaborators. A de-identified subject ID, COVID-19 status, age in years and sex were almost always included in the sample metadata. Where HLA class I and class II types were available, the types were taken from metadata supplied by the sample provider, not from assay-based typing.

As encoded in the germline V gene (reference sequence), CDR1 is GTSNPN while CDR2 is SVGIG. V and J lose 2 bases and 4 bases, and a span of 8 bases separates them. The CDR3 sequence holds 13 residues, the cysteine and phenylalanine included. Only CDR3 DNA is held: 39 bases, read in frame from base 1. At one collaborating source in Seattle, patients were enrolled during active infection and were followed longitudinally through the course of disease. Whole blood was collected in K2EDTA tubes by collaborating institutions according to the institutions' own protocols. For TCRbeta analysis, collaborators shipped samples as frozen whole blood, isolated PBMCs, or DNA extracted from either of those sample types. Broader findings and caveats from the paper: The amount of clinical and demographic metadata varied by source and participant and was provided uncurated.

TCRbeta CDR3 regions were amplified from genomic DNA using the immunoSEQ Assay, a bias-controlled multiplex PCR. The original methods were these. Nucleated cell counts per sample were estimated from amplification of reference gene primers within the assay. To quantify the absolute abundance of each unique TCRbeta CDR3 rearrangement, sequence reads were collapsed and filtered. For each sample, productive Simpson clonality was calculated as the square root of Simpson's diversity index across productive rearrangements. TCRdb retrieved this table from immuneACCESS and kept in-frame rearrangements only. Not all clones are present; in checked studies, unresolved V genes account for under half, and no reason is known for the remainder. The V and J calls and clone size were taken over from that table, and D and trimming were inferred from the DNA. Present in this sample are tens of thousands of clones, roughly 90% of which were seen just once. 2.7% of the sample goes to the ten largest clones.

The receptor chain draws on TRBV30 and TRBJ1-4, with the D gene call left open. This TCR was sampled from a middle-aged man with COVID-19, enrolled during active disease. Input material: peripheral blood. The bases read TGTGCCTGGAGTACCGGTTATAATGAAAAACTGTTTTTT. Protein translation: CAWSTGYNEKLFF. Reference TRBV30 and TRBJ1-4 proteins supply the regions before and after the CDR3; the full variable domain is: SQTIHQWPATLVQPVGSPLSLECTVEGTSNPNLYWYRQAAGRGLQLLFYSVGIGQISSEVPQNLSASRPQDRQFILSSKKLLLSDSGFYLCAWSTGYNEKLFFGSGTQLSVL.